These 24 T cell receptor beta chains share one sample of origin, sequenced in a study of T cell changes during pregnancy in multiple sclerosis. Method: immunoSEQ multiplex PCR; TCRdb's copy keeps in-frame clones and lacks some. The table lists some 28,000 clones, around nine tenths of them singletons. The sequences come from CD8+ T cells from peripheral blood mononuclear cells, collected before pregnancy. These TCRs come from a female donor with multiple sclerosis, enrolled in a pregnancy study.

The chain uses TRBV28 and TRBJ1-1; a possible D gene is TRBD1 (5 bases). The CDR3 covers 13 residues. V lost 7 bases to trimming and J lost 0 bases, with 9 bases between them. Germline CDR1 is MDHEN and CDR2 is SYDVKM. DNA of the CDR3: TGTGCCAGCATTCGACAGATGAACACTGAAGCTTTCTTT. Its protein is CASIRQMNTEAFF. Based on the CDR3 plus reference TRBV28 and TRBJ1-1, the full variable domain is DVKVTQSSRYLVKRTGEKVFLECVQDMDHENMFWYRQDPGLGLRLIYFSYDVKMKEKGDIPEGYSVSREKKERFSLILESASTNQTSMYLCASIRQMNTEAFFGQGTRLTVV.

V gene TRBV27 combines with J gene TRBJ1-1; 7 bases match TRBD1. V lost 9 bases and J lost 0; bases outside the gene matches: 10. The CDR3 loop spans 15 amino acids. Germline V gene lookup returns CDR1 MNHEY and CDR2 SMNVEV (reference sequence). The CDR3 coding sequence is TGTGCCAGACATCCACAGGACAGGATGAACACTGAAGCTTTCTTT. This encodes CARHPQDRMNTEAFF.

This chain connects TRBV19 to TRBJ2-1, with 8 bases fitting TRBD1. Germline loops: CDR1 LNHDA, CDR2 SQIVND (reference sequence). The V and J ends lost 0 bases and 6 bases, in that order; junction bases with no gene match: 7. The CDR3 length is 16 residues. CDR3 region: CASSIDQGTGANEQFF. The DNA for the CDR3 is TGTGCCAGTAGTATAGATCAAGGGACAGGCGCCAATGAGCAGTTCTTC.

This clone was observed a single time. The V gene is TRBV19, the J gene TRBJ2-7; TRBD2 is a possible D gene (5 bases). The CDR3 is 14 residues long. Germline lookup yields CDR1 LNHDA and CDR2 SQIVND (reference sequence). Trimming shortened V by 1 base and J by 0 bases, and 7 bases separated the two germline ends. The CDR3 nucleotides read TGTGCCAGTAGTATAGTGGGGAGCTCCTACGAGCAGTACTTC. Translating gives CASSIVGSSYEQYF.

The chain carries TRBV28 and TRBJ2-6; D ambiguous. Trimming shortened V by 5 bases and J by 0 bases, and 14 bases separated the two germline ends. The germline V gene has CDR1 MDHEN and CDR2 SYDVKM. The CDR3 loop spans 17 amino acids. CDR3 sequence: CASSQRRSYSGANVLTF. The CDR3 nucleotides read TGTGCCAGCAGTCAAAGGCGGAGTTACTCTGGGGCCAACGTCCTGACTTTC.

The chain has TRBV27 and TRBJ2-1, with TRBD1 as a possible D gene (6 bases). Germline assignment: CDR1 MNHEY and CDR2 SMNVEV (reference sequence). Trimming cost V 5 bases and J 8 bases, with 16 bases left between them. The CDR3 is 14 amino acids. The CDR3 loop reads CASSPGTPSDEQFF. The CDR3 DNA reads as TGTGCCAGCAGTCCCGGGACACCCTCGGATGAGCAGTTCTTC.

V is TRBV19 and J is TRBJ1-2; tentatively, D is TRBD1 (6 bases). With 4 bases removed from V and 5 bases from J, the gap between germline ends came to 17 bases. Germline-derived CDR1 and CDR2 are LNHDA and SQIVND (reference sequence). The CDR3 sequence is 15 residues long. The CDR3 bases are TGTGCCAGTAGTAGAAGCGTAGGGGGGGTATATGGCTACACCTTC. Its translation is CASSRSVGGVYGYTF.

V usage is TRBV25-1 and J usage is TRBJ2-5, with a possible D match to TRBD1 (6 bases). Germline V gives CDR1 MGHDK, CDR2 SYGVNS. This CDR3 is 17 amino acids long. Trimming pared 5 bases from V and 7 bases from J, leaving 26 bases between. The CDR3 protein is CASSSQNWGRPVRTQYF. DNA of the CDR3: TGTGCCAGCAGTTCACAAAACTGGGGGCGCCCAGTTAGGACCCAGTACTTC.

The rearrangement joins TRBV28 to TRBJ2-7; TRBD1 agrees at 8 bases. Germline assignment: CDR1 MDHEN and CDR2 SYDVKM. The V gene end was trimmed by 6 bases and the J gene end by 3 bases; junction bases not matched to a gene: 10. The CDR3 has 15 residues. CDR3 protein: CASRTPGTGVYEQYF. The CDR3 coding sequence is TGTGCCAGCAGAACCCCCGGGACAGGCGTCTACGAGCAGTACTTC.

The chain links TRBV27 to TRBJ2-7; 8 nucleotides align to TRBD1. Trimming took 2 bases from V and 0 from J; bases not matched to a gene: 6. Germline assignment: CDR1 MNHEY and CDR2 SMNVEV (reference sequence). This CDR3 contains 16 residues. The CDR3 reads CASSLLGDRRSYEQYF. The CDR3 DNA follows: TGTGCCAGCAGTTTACTTGGGGACAGGCGCTCCTACGAGCAGTACTTC.

The chain links TRBV10-3 to TRBJ1-2; D not certain. The germline V and J ends were trimmed by 2 bases and 5 bases, with 12 bases remaining between them. Looked up from germline, CDR1 is ENHRY and CDR2 is SYGVKD. This CDR3 has 14 amino acids. The CDR3 protein is CAISEGGHGYGYTF. CDR3 DNA sequence: TGTGCCATCAGTGAGGGAGGCCACGGGTATGGCTACACCTTC.

The J gene is TRBJ1-1, the V gene TRBV27, with 9 bases aligning to TRBD1. The V and J ends lost 2 bases and 5 bases, in that order; junction bases with no gene match: 9. Germline V CDR1 and CDR2: MNHEY, SMNVEV (reference sequence). The CDR3 is 16 amino acids. The CDR3 DNA follows: TGTGCCAGCAGTTTACCTCCCCACAGGGGGCGGACTGAAGCTTTCTTT. This sequence encodes CASSLPPHRGRTEAFF.

CDR3 protein: CASSGGGNYEQYF. In nucleotides, the CDR3 is TGTGCCAGCAGCGGGGGGGGCAACTACGAGCAGTACTTC. V gene TRBV5-6 combines with J gene TRBJ2-7; the D gene is possibly TRBD2 (7 bases). Germline assignment: CDR1 SGHDT and CDR2 YYEEEE. CDR3 length equals 13 residues. V lost 4 bases and J lost 3, with 11 bases in between.

The chain uses TRBV4-3 and TRBJ1-5; D is uncertain. V lost 0 bases and J 4 bases, leaving 4 bases between the germline ends. Germline CDR1 is LGHNA and CDR2 is YSLEER. The CDR3 covers 13 residues. CDR3 in DNA: TGCGCCAGCAGCCAAGATCCGAATCAGCCCCAGCATTTT. Protein product: CASSQDPNQPQHF.

This chain connects TRBV6-4 to TRBJ2-2, with 7 bases lining up with TRBD2. V was pared by 2 bases and J by 3 bases, with 0 bases of the junction left unmatched. The CDR3 contains 14 residues. Germline V gene sequence: CDR1 MRHNA, CDR2 SNTAGT. The CDR3: CASSDGGDTGELFF. For the CDR3, the DNA is TGTGCCAGCAGTGACGGGGGGGACACCGGGGAGCTGTTTTTT.

The chain couples TRBV7-3 to TRBJ2-1; a weak D match, TRBD1 (6 bases). Trimming removed 2 bases from V and 4 bases from J, with 15 bases in between. This CDR3 contains 16 residues. Germline CDR1 SGHTA, CDR2 FQGTGA. The DNA for the CDR3 is TGTGCCAGCAGCTTATTTTCAGGGGAGCCTTACAATGAGCAGTTCTTC. This gives the protein CASSLFSGEPYNEQFF.

The chain links TRBV15 to TRBJ2-6; D gene uncertain. The V end was cut by 0 bases, the J end by 0 bases, with 6 bases between. Germline-derived CDR1 and CDR2 are LNHNV and YYDKDF (reference sequence). The CDR3 length is 16 residues. CDR3 sequence: CATSRDGLSGANVLTF. CDR3 nucleotide sequence: TGTGCCACCAGCAGAGATGGCCTCTCTGGGGCCAACGTCCTGACTTTC. Combining the CDR3 with reference TRBV15 and TRBJ2-6 gives the whole variable domain DAMVIQNPRYQVTQFGKPVTLSCSQTLNHNVMYWYQQKSSQAPKLLFHYYDKDFNNEADTPDNFQSRRPNTSFCFLDIRSPGLGDTAMYLCATSRDGLSGANVLTFGAGSRLTVL.

The rearrangement uses TRBV2 and TRBJ1-6; 7 bases fit TRBD1. This CDR3 is built from 16 residues. Trimming took 8 bases from V and 0 from J; bases not matched to a gene: 7. Germline CDR1 SNHLY, CDR2 FYNNEI. CDR3 sequence: CASRDSASSYNSPLHF. For the CDR3, the DNA is TGTGCCAGCCGGGACAGCGCGAGCTCCTATAATTCACCCCTCCACTTT. Full variable domain (rest looked up from reference TRBV2 and TRBJ1-6): EPEVTQTPSHQVTQMGQEVILRCVPISNHLYFYWYRQILGQKVEFLVSFYNNEISEKSEIFDDQFSVERPDGSNFTLKIRSTKLEDSAMYFCASRDSASSYNSPLHFGNGTRLTVT.

The chain's CDR3 is CASSLAGAGGTYEQYF. The CDR3 DNA reads as TGTGCCAGCAGCTTGGCCGGGGCGGGGGGAACCTACGAGCAGTACTTC. The gene calls are TRBV5-4 and TRBJ2-7; 8 bases line up with TRBD2. The germline V gene encodes CDR1 SGHNT and CDR2 YYREEE (reference sequence). J was trimmed by 2 bases and V by 0 bases; bases with no gene match: 7. The CDR3 extends over 16 amino acids.

The chain links TRBV15 to TRBJ1-1; D is uncertain. There are 15 residues in the CDR3. Trimming left V 0 bases short and J 2 bases short, with 10 bases between. CDR1 is LNHNV, CDR2 YYDKDF, per germline (reference sequence). The CDR3 sequence: CATSRDRYPNTEAFF. The DNA of the CDR3 is TGTGCCACCAGCAGAGATCGGTACCCAAACACTGAAGCTTTCTTT.

The rearrangement uses TRBV5-1 and TRBJ2-7; 10 bases map to TRBD2. Germline-derived CDR1 and CDR2 are SGHRS and YFSETQ. Losses at the gene ends were 0 bases for V and 6 bases for J; bases not matched to a gene: 6. This CDR3 spans 15 amino acids. CDR3 amino acids: CASSLAPLAGTEQYF. The CDR3 coding sequence is TGCGCCAGCAGCTTGGCCCCACTAGCGGGGACCGAGCAGTACTTC.

The rearrangement uses TRBV6-1 and TRBJ2-7, with TRBD1 matching over 7 bases. The J segment lost 1 base and the V segment lost 6 bases, leaving 9 bases of the junction unmatched. CDR1 MNHNS and CDR2 SASEGT come from the germline V gene. The CDR3 spans 15 residues. CDR3 nucleotide sequence: TGTGCCAGCAGCCGCTTCCGGGACAGATCCTACGAGCAGTACTTC. Its protein product is CASSRFRDRSYEQYF.

The chain combines TRBV6-1 with TRBJ1-2; the match to TRBD1 covers 7 bases. CDR3 length: 17 residues. In germline, CDR1 is MNHNS, CDR2 SASEGT. V was pared by 0 bases and J by 0 bases, with 7 bases of the junction left unmatched. This CDR3 reads CASSEAAGGRANYGYTF. The CDR3 region has the DNA TGTGCCAGCAGTGAAGCGGCAGGGGGACGTGCTAACTATGGCTACACCTTC.

This chain joins TRBV6-5 and TRBJ1-6, with TRBD1 matching 7 bases. J was trimmed by 6 bases and V by 5 bases; bases with no gene match: 4. The CDR3 is made up of 14 amino acids. CDR1 is MNHEY and CDR2 is SVGAGI in the germline V gene. The CDR3 spells CASSPTGANSPLHF. DNA of the CDR3: TGTGCCAGCAGTCCAACAGGGGCTAATTCACCCCTCCACTTT.